This T cell receptor (beta chain) emerged from a study of technical replicates of blood from several donors. The CDR3 length is 11 residues. Trimming took 7 bases from V and 4 from J; bases not matched to a gene: 2. Germline-derived CDR1 and CDR2 are GTSNPN and SVGIG (reference sequence). Clones were sequenced by immunoSEQ multiplex PCR, and TCRdb holds only the in-frame ones, with some missing. The sample has about 81,000 clones, approximately 75% seen once. The sample was PBMCs. The receptor was isolated from a human donor in good health. Some clones in this sample may be carry-over from other donors' samples. J is TRBJ2-7 and V is TRBV30, with 9 bases matching TRBD1. This CDR3 reads CALQGAYEQYF. The CDR3 bases are TGTGCCTTACAGGGGGCTTACGAGCAGTACTTC.